This T cell receptor (beta chain) was recorded in a study of blood T cell repertoires in COVID-19. Study summary: Samples came from the United States, Italy and Spain, spanning acute and convalescent COVID-19.

In the original analysis: Reference gene primer amplification gave estimated nucleated cell counts. TCRdb's copy holds only in-frame clones and misses some; the assay was immunoSEQ multiplex PCR. V and J calls and clone size are those listed in that table; D and trimming were worked out from the DNA. This sample has about 130,000 clones, with 70% to 90% found just once. There are 14 residues in the CDR3. V trimming: 3 bases; J trimming: 7 bases; junction bases outside the gene matches: 4. The V gene's germline CDR1 is SGDLS and CDR2 YYNGEE. Sequencing was performed on peripheral blood. The J gene is TRBJ1-6, the V gene TRBV9, with 7 bases fitting TRBD1. This receptor was identified in a woman in her forties or fifties who had recovered from COVID-19. CDR3 DNA sequence: TGTGCCAGCAGCGACCGGGACAGCAATTCACCCCTCCACTTT. This codes for CASSDRDSNSPLHF. Full variable domain (remainder filled in from reference TRBV9 and TRBJ1-6): DSGVTQTPKHLITATGQRVTLRCSPRSGDLSVYWYQQSLDQGLQFLIQYYNGEERAKGNILERFSAQQFPDLHSELNLSSLELGDSALYFCASSDRDSNSPLHFGNGTRLTVT.